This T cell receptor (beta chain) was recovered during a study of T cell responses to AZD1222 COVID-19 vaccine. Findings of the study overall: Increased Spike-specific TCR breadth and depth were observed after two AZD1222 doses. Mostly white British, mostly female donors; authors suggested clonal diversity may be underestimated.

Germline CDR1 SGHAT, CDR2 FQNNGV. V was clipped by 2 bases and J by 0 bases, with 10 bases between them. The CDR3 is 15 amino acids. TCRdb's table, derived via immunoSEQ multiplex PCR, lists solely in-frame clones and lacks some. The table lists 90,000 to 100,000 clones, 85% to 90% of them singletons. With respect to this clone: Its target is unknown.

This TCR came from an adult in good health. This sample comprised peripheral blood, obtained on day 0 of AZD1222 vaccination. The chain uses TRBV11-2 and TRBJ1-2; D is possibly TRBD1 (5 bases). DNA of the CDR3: TGTGCCAGCAGCTTAAGTGGGGGGACTAACTATGGCTACACCTTC. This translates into CASSLSGGTNYGYTF.